This is a list of T cell receptor beta chains from one sample in a study of T cells in Graves' hyperthyroidism and ophthalmopathy. One entry per CDR3 protein results from TCRdb running MiXCR on the multiplex PCR reads. This table holds a few hundred thousand distinct CDR3 sequences, around 16% found once. The specimen was blood. These receptors all stem from a young woman with Graves' hyperthyroidism. The CDR3 runs from the conserved cysteine through the conserved F or W. A D gene is named only where the DNA matches it firmly.

TRBV28	.	TRBJ2-1	CASSLRVGNEQFF
TRBV19	.	TRBJ2-3	CASSGLGASTDTQYF
TRBV28	.	TRBJ2-1	CASRTPRGISYNEQFF
TRBV7-9	TRBD2	TRBJ2-1	CASSLLIAGASNEQFF
TRBV7-2	.	TRBJ2-7	CASSRNTPSYEQYF
TRBV7-2	.	TRBJ2-1	CASSPASVGGVGGFNEQFF
TRBV27	TRBD1	TRBJ2-2	CASSPPGQINTGELFF
TRBV12-3/TRBV12-4	.	TRBJ1-2	CASSLGLRITYGYTF
TRBV18	.	TRBJ2-7	CASSPRTGDYEQYF
TRBV28	.	TRBJ2-7	CASSPGQYEQYF
TRBV18	.	TRBJ2-5	CASSPVRDDGTQYF
TRBV12-3/TRBV12-4	.	TRBJ1-1	CAASGGLGTEAFF
TRBV5-1	.	TRBJ2-3	CASSLVLSTDTQYF
TRBV7-2	.	TRBJ2-7	CASSLVRDEQYF
TRBV30	.	TRBJ2-2	CAWSEVSNTGELFF
TRBV4-3	TRBD1	TRBJ2-3	CASSPRGPTSTDTQYF
TRBV29-1	TRBD1	TRBJ2-1	CSVDTGGYNEQFF
TRBV30	.	TRBJ2-3	CAWGLAVSTDTQYF
TRBV15	.	TRBJ1-1	CATSRDRGTEAFF
TRBV10-1	.	TRBJ1-2	CASSESTGPDYGYTF
TRBV7-9	TRBD2	TRBJ2-1	CASSPEREGPQPAEQFF